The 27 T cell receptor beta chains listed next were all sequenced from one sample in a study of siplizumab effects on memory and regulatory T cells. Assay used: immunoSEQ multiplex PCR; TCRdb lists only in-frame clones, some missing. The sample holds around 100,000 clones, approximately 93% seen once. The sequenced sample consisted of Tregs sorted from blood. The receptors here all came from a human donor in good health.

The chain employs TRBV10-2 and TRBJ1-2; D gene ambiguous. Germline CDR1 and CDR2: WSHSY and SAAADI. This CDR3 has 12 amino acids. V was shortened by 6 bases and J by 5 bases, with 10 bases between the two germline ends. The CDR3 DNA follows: TGCGCCAGCAGGGGTACGAATTATGGCTACACCTTC. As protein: CASRGTNYGYTF.

CDR3 coding DNA: TGTGCCAGCAGCCTATATAGCCTGGCTAGGGATGAAAAACTGTTTTTT. Translation: CASSLYSLARDEKLFF. This sequence joins TRBV11-2 and TRBJ1-4; D not resolved. The CDR3 is made up of 16 amino acids. Trimming shortened V by 5 bases and J by 6 bases, and 19 bases separated the two germline ends. Looked up from germline, CDR1 is SGHAT and CDR2 is FQNNGV. Looking up the rest from reference TRBV11-2 and TRBJ1-4 gives the full variable domain: EAGVAQSPRYKIIEKRQSVAFWCNPISGHATLYWYQQILGQGPKLLIQFQNNGVVDDSQLPKDRFSAERLKGVDSTLKIQPAKLEDSAVYLCASSLYSLARDEKLFFGSGTQLSVL.

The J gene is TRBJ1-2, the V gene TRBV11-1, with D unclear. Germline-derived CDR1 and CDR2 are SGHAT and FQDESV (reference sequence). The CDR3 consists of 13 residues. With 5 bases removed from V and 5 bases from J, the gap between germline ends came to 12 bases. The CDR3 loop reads CASSPNAGYGYTF. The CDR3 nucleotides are TGTGCCAGCAGCCCCAACGCGGGGTATGGCTACACCTTC.

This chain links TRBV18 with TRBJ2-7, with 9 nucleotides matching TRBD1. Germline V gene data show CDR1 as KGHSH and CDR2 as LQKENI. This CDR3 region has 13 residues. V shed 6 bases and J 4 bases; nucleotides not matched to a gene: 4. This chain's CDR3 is CASSHGQGYEQYF. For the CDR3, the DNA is TGTGCCAGCTCCCACGGACAGGGGTACGAGCAGTACTTC.

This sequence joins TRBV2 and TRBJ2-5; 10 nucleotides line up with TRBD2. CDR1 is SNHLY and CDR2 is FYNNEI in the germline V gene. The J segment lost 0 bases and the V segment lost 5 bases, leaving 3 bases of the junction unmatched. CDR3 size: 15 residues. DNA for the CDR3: TGTGCCAGCAGTTGGACTAGCGGAAACCAAGAGACCCAGTACTTC. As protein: CASSWTSGNQETQYF. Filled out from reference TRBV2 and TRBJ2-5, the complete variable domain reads EPEVTQTPSHQVTQMGQEVILRCVPISNHLYFYWYRQILGQKVEFLVSFYNNEISEKSEIFDDQFSVERPDGSNFTLKIRSTKLEDSAMYFCASSWTSGNQETQYFGPGTRLLVL.

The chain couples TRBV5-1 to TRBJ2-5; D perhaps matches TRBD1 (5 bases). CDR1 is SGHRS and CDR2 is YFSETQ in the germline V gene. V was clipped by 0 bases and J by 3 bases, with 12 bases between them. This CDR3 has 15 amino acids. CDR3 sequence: CASSLAFTGEETQYF. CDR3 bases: TGCGCCAGCAGCTTGGCCTTTACAGGTGAAGAGACCCAGTACTTC.

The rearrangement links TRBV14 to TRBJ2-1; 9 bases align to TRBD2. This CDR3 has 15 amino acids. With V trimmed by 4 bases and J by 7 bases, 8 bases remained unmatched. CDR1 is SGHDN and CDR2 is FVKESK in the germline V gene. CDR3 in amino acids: CASSLLAGVRNEQFF. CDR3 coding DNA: TGTGCCAGCAGCCTCTTAGCGGGAGTGAGGAATGAGCAGTTCTTC.

The CDR3 sequence: CAISKGNTGELFF. CDR3 in DNA: TGTGCCATCTCTAAGGGGAACACCGGGGAGCTGTTTTTT. The chain joins TRBV10-3 to TRBJ2-2; D gene unclear. V was shortened by 8 bases and J by 1 base, with 8 bases between the two germline ends. Looked up from germline, CDR1 is ENHRY and CDR2 is SYGVKD. This CDR3 is built from 13 residues.

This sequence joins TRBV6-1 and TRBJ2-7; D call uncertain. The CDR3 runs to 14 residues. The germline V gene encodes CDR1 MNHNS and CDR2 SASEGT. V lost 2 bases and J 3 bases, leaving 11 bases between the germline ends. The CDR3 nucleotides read TGTGCCAGCAGTGAAAGACCTAGATACTACGAGCAGTACTTC. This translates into CASSERPRYYEQYF.

In DNA form, the CDR3 reads TGTGCCAGCAGTTTTACCGCCGGACGGTATGGCTACACCTTC. Translation: CASSFTAGRYGYTF. The chain couples TRBV27 to TRBJ1-2; D unresolved. The V end was cut by 3 bases, the J end by 5 bases, with 13 bases between. CDR3 length equals 14 residues. The germline V gene encodes CDR1 MNHEY and CDR2 SMNVEV (reference sequence).

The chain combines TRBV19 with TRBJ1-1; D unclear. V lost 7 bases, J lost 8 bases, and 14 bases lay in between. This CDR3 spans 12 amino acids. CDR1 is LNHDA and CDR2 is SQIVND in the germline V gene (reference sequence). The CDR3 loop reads CASKGRGPEAFF. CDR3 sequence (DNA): TGTGCCAGTAAGGGTCGAGGTCCCGAAGCTTTCTTT.

Here the CDR3 reads CASSLGLAERQYF. The CDR3 DNA follows: TGTGCCAGCAGCCTTGGACTGGCAGAAAGGCAGTATTTT. This chain links TRBV9 with TRBJ2-3; D perhaps matches TRBD2 (5 bases). The CDR3 is made up of 13 amino acids. The germline gives CDR1 SGDLS, CDR2 YYNGEE. V lost 4 bases and J 11 bases, leaving 17 bases between the germline ends.

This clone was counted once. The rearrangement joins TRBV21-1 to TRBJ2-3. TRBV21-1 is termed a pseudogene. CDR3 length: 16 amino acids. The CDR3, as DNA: TGTGCCAGCAGCAGCCAGGTGCTAGTTCATGCAGATACGCAGTATTTT. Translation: CASSSQVLVHADTQYF.

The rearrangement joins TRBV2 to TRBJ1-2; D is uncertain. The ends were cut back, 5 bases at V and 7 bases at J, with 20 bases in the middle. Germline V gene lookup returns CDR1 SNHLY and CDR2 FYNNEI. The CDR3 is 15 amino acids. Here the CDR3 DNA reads TGTGCCAGCAGTATAAGTGGCAGCTCTTCGGGTGGCTACACCTTC. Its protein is CASSISGSSSGGYTF.

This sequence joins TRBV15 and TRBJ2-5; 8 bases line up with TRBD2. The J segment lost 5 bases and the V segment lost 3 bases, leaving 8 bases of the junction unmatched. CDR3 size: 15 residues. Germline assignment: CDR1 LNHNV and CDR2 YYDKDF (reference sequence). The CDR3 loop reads CATSSDPGGPETQYF. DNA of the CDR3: TGTGCCACCAGCAGTGACCCGGGGGGGCCGGAGACCCAGTACTTC. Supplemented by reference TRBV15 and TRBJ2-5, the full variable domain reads DAMVIQNPRYQVTQFGKPVTLSCSQTLNHNVMYWYQQKSSQAPKLLFHYYDKDFNNEADTPDNFQSRRPNTSFCFLDIRSPGLGDTAMYLCATSSDPGGPETQYFGPGTRLLVL.

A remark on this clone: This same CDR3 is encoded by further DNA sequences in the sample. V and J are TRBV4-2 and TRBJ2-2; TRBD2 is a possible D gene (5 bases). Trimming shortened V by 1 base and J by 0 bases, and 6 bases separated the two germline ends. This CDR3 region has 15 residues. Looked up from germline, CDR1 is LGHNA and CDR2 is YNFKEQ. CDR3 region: CASSQGGSNTGELFF. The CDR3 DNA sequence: TGTGCCAGCAGCCAAGGAGGGTCGAACACCGGGGAGCTGTTTTTT.

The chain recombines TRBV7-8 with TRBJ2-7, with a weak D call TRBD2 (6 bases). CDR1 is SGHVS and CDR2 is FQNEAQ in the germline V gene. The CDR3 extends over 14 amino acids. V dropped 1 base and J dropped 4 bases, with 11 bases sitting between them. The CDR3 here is CASSLGDSLYEQYF. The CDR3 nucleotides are TGTGCCAGCAGCTTAGGGGACTCCCTATACGAGCAGTACTTC.

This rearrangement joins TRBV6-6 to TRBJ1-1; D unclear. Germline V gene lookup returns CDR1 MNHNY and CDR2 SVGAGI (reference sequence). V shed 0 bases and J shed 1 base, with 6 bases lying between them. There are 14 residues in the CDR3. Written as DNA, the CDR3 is TGTGCCAGCAGTTACTCGGAAACGAACACTGAAGCTTTCTTT. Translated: CASSYSETNTEAFF.

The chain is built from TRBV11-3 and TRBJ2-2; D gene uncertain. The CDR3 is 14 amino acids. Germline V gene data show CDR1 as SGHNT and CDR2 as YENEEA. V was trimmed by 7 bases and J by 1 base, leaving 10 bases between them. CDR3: CASNTDLNTGELFF. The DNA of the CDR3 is TGTGCCAGCAATACAGACCTGAACACCGGGGAGCTGTTTTTT.

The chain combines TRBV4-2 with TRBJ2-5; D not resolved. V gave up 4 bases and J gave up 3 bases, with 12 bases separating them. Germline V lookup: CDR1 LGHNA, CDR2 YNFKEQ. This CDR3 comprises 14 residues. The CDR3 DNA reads TGTGCCAGCAGCCCTAGGACGTCAGAAGAGACCCAGTACTTC. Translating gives CASSPRTSEETQYF.

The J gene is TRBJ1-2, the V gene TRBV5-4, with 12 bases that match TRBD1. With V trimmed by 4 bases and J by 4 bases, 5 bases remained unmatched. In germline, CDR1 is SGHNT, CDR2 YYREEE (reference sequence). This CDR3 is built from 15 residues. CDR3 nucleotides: TGTGCCAGCAGCCGGGGGACAGGGGGCGTCTATGGCTACACCTTC. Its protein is CASSRGTGGVYGYTF.

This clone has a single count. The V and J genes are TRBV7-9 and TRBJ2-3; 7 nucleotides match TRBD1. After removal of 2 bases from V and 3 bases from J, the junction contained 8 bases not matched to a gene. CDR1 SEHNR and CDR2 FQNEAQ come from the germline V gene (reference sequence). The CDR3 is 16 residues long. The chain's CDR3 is CASSLSGTAYTDTQYF. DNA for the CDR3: TGTGCCAGCAGCTTAAGTGGGACAGCTTATACAGATACGCAGTATTTT.

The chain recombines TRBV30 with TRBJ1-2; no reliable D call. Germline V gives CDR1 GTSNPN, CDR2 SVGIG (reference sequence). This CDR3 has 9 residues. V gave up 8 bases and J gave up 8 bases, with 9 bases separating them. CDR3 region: CAGDGGYTF. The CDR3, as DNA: TGTGCCGGGGATGGGGGCTACACCTTC.

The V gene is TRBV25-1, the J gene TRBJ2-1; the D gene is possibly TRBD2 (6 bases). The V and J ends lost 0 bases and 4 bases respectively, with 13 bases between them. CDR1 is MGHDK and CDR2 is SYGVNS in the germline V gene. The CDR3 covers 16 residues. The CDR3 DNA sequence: TGTGCCAGCAGTGAATATGGAGCGGGCACTTACAATGAGCAGTTCTTC. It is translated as CASSEYGAGTYNEQFF.

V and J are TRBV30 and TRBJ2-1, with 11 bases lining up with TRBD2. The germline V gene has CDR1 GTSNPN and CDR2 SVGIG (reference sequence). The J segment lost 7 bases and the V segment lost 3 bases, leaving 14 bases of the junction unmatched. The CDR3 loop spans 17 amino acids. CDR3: CAWRQSSSGRIWNEQFF. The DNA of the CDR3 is TGTGCCTGGAGGCAATCCTCTAGCGGGAGGATTTGGAATGAGCAGTTCTTC.

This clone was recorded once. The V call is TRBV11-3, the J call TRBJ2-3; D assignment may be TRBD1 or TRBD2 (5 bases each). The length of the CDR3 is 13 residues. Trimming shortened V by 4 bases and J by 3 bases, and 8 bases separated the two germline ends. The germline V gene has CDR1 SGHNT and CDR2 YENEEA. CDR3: CASSWGPTDTQYF. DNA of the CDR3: TGTGCCAGCAGCTGGGGACCTACAGATACGCAGTATTTT.

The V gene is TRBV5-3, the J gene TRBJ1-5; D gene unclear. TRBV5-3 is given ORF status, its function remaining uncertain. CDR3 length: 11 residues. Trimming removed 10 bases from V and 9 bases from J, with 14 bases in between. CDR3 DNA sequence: TGTGCCCTCCCCGGATTTGGGCCCCAGCATTTT. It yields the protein CALPGFGPQHF.